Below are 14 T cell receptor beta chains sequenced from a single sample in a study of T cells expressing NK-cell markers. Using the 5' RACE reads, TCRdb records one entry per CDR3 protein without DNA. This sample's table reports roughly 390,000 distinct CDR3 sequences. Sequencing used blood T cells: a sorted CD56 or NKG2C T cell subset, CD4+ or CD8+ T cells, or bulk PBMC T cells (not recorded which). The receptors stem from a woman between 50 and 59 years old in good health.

CDR3 sequence: CASRPLGRGETQYF. This chain joins TRBV12-3 or TRBV12-4 and TRBJ2-5; TCRdb lists TRBD2, though no DNA is available to test this call. The CDR3 loop spans 14 amino acids.

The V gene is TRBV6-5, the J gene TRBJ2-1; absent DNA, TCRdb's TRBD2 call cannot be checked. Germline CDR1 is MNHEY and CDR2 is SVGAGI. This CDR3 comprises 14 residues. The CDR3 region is CASGRRGGSNEQFF.

The CDR3: CASSHGVAGGPGNEQFF. The gene calls are TRBV28 and TRBJ2-1; TCRdb names TRBD2, which stays unverified in the absence of DNA. The length of the CDR3 is 17 residues. Germline V gives CDR1 MDHEN, CDR2 SYDVKM.

The CDR3 region is CSAREAGPGLMYF. The chain uses TRBV20-1 and TRBJ2-7; the TRBD2 assignment by TCRdb is unverifiable without DNA. CDR3 length equals 13 residues. Germline V CDR1 and CDR2: DFQATT, SNEGSKA (reference sequence).

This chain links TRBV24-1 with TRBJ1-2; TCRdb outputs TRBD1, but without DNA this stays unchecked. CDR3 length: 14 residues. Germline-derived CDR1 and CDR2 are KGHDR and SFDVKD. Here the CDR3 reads CATSDEWGTYGYTF.

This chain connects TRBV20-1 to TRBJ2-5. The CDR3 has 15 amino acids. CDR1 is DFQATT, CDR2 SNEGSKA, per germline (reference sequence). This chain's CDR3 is CSASPRRGSQETQYF.

CDR3 sequence: CASSPLAGDSNEQFF. This chain connects TRBV12-3 or TRBV12-4 to TRBJ2-1; without DNA, the TCRdb call of TRBD2 cannot be checked. This CDR3 region has 15 residues.

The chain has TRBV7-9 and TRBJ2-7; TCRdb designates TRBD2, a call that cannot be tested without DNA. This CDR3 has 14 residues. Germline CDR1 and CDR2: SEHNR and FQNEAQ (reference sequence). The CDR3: CASSLLGVNYEQYF.

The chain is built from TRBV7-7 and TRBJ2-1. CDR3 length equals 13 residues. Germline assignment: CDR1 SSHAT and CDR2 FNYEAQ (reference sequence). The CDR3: CASSVDQYNEQFF.

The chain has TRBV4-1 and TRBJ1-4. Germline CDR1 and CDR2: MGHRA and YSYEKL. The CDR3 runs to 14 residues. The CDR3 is CASSQTDGNEKLFF.

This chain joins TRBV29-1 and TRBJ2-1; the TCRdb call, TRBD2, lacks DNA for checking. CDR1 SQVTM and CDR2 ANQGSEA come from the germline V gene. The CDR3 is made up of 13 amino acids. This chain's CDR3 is CSVSGTRSNEQFF.

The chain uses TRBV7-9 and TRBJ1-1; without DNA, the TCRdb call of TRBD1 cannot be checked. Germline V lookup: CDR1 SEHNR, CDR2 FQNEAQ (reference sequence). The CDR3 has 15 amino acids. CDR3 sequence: CASSPGQGWILVAFF.

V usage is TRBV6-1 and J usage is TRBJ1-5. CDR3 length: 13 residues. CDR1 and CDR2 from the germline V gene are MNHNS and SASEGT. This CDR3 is CASFGLPNQPQHF.

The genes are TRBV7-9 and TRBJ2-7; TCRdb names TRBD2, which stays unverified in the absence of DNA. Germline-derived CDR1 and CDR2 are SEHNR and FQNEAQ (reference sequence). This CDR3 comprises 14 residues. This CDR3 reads CASSAGTHGDEQYF.